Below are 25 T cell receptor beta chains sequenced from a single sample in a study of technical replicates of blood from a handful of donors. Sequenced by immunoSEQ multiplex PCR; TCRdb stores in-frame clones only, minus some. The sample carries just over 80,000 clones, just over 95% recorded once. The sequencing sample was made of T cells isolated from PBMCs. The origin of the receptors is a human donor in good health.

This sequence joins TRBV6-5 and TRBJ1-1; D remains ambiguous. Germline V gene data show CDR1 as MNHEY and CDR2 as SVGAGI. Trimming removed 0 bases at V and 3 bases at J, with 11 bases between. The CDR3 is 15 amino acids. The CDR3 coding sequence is TGTGCCAGCAGTTACTCTCTGCAAACTGACACTGAAGCTTTCTTT. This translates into CASSYSLQTDTEAFF.

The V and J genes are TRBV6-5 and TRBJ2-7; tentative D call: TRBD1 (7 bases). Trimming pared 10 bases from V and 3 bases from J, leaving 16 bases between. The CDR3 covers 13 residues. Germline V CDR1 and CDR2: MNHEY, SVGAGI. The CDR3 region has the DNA TGTGCCACCCGGGGGACAGCGAACTACGAGCAGTACTTC. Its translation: CATRGTANYEQYF.

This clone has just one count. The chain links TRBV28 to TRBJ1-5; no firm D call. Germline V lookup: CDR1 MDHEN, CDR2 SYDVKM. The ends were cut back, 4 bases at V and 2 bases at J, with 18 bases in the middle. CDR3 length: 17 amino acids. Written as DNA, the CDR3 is TGTGCCAGCAGTTCGCCCATTGGAGGAATGGGCAATCAGCCCCAGCATTTT. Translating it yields CASSSPIGGMGNQPQHF.

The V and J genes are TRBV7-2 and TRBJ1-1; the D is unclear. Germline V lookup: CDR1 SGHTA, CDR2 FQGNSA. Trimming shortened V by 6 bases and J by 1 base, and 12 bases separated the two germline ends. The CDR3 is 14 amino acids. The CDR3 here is CASRSGRRNTEAFF. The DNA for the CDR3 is TGTGCCAGCAGATCGGGGAGGCGGAACACTGAAGCTTTCTTT.

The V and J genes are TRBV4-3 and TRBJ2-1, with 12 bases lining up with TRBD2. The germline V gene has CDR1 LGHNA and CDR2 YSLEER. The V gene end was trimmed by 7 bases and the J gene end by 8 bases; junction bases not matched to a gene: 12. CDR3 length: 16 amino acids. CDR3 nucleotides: TGCGCCAGCACCTGGGGTCTAGCGGGAGGGCCGGATGAGCAGTTCTTC. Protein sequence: CASTWGLAGGPDEQFF.

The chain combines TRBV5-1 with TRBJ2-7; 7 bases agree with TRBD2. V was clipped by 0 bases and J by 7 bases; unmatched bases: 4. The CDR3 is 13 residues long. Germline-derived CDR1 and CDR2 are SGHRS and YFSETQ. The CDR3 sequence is CASSLVGGPEQYF. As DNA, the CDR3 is TGCGCCAGCAGCTTGGTGGGAGGGCCAGAGCAGTACTTC. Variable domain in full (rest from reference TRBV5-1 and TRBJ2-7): KAGVTQTPRYLIKTRGQQVTLSCSPISGHRSVSWYQQTPGQGLQFLFEYFSETQRNKGNFPGRFSGRQFSNSRSEMNVSTLELGDSALYLCASSLVGGPEQYFGPGTRLTVT.

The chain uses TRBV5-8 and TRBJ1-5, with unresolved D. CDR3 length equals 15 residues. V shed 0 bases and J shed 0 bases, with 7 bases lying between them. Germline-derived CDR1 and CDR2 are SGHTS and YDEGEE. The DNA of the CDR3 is TGTGCCAGCAGCTTGGCTAGCTATAGCAATCAGCCCCAGCATTTT. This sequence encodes CASSLASYSNQPQHF.

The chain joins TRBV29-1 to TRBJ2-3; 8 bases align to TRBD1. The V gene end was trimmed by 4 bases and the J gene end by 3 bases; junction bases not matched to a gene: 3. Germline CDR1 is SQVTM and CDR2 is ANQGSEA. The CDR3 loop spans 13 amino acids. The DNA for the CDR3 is TGCAGCGTTGCCGACAGGGGAACAGATACGCAGTATTTT. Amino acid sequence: CSVADRGTDTQYF.

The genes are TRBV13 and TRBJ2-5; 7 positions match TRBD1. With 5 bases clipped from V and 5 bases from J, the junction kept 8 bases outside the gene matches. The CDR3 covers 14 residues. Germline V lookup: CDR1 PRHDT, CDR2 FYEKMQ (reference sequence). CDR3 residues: CASSPMTGHETQYF. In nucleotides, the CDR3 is TGTGCCAGCAGCCCGATGACAGGGCACGAGACCCAGTACTTC.

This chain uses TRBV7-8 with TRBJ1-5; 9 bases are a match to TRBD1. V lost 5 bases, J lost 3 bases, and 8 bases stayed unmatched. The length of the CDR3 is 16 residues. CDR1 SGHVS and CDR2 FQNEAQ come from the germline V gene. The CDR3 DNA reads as TGTGCCAGCAGCGGAGTGGGGACAGGGTACAATCAGCCCCAGCATTTT. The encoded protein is CASSGVGTGYNQPQHF.

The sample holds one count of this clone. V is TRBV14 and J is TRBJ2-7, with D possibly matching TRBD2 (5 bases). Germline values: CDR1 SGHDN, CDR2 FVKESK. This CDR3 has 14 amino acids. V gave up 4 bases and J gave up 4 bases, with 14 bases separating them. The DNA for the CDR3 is TGTGCCAGCAGCCTTGGACTTGGGGAATACGAGCAGTACTTC. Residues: CASSLGLGEYEQYF.

CDR3 sequence (DNA): TGTGCCAGCTCACCGGACACCTACGAGCAGTACTTC. Amino acids: CASSPDTYEQYF. The chain uses TRBV18 and TRBJ2-7; D may be TRBD1 (5 bases). Germline V gene lookup returns CDR1 KGHSH and CDR2 LQKENI. V was clipped by 3 bases and J by 2 bases, with 5 bases between them. CDR3 length: 12 amino acids. Full variable domain (remainder filled in from reference TRBV18 and TRBJ2-7): NAGVMQNPRHLVRRRGQEARLRCSPMKGHSHVYWYRQLPEEGLKFMVYLQKENIIDESGMPKERFSAEFPKEGPSILRIQQVVRGDSAAYFCASSPDTYEQYFGPGTRLTVT.

The CDR3 coding sequence is TGTGCCAGCAGCGCCACCGCCGGGAGCTACGAGCAGTACTTC. Its translation is CASSATAGSYEQYF. This chain joins TRBV9 and TRBJ2-7, with D maybe TRBD2 (6 bases). The CDR3 totals 14 residues. The ends were cut back, 3 bases at V and 3 bases at J, with 13 bases in the middle. Germline CDR1 is SGDLS and CDR2 is YYNGEE.

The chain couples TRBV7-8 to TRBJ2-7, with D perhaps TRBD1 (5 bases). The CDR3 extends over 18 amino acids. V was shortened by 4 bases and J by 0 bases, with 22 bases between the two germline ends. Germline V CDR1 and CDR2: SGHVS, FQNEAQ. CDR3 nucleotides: TGTGCCAGCAGCTCCGCCTATATTGGGGCGATGGACTCCTACGAGCAGTACTTC. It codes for CASSSAYIGAMDSYEQYF.

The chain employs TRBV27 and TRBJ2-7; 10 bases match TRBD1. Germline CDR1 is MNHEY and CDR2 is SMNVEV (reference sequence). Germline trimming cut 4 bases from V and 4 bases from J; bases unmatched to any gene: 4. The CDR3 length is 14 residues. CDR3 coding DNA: TGTGCCAGCAGTTCGACAGGGGGCACATACGAGCAGTACTTC. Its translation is CASSSTGGTYEQYF.

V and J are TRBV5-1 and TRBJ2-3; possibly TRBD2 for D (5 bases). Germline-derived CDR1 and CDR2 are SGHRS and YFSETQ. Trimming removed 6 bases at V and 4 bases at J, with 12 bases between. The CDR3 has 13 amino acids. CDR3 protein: CASNLQRPDTQYF. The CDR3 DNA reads TGCGCCAGCAATTTGCAGCGGCCAGATACGCAGTATTTT.

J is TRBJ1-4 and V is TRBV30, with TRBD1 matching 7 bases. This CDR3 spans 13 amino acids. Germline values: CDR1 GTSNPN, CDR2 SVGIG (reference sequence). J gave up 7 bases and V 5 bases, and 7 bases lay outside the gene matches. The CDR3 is CAWSRQGPEKLFF. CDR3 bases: TGTGCCTGGTCCAGACAGGGCCCTGAAAAACTGTTTTTT.

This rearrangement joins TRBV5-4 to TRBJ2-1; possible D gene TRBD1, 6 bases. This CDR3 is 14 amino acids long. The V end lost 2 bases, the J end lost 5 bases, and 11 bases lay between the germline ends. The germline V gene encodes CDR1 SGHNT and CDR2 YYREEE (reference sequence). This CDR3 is CASSLTGRDNEQFF. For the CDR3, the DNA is TGTGCCAGCAGCTTAACAGGGCGGGACAATGAGCAGTTCTTC.

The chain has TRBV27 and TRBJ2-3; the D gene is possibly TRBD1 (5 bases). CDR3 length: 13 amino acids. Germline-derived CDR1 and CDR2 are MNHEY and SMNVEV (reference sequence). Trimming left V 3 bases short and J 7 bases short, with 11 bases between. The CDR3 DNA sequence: TGTGCCAGCAGTTTCCAGGGTCCAAATACGCAGTATTTT. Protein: CASSFQGPNTQYF.

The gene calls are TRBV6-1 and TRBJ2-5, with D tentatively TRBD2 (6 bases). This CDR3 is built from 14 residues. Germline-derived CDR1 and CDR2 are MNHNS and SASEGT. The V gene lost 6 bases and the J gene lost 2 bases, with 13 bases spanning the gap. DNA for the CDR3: TGTGCCAGCAGGACCCTAGCGCCTCAAGAGACCCAGTACTTC. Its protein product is CASRTLAPQETQYF.

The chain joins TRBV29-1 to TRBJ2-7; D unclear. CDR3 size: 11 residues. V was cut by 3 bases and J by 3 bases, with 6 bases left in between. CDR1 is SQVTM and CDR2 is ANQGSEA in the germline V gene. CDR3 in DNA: TGCAGCGTTGACACTGACTACGAGCAGTACTTC. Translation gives CSVDTDYEQYF.

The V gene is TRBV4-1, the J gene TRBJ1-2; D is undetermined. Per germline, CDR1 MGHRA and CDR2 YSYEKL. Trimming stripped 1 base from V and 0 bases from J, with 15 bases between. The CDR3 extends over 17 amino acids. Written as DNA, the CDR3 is TGCGCCAGCAGCCAAGGCATCGTAGGCGGGGCTAACTATGGCTACACCTTC. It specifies CASSQGIVGGANYGYTF.

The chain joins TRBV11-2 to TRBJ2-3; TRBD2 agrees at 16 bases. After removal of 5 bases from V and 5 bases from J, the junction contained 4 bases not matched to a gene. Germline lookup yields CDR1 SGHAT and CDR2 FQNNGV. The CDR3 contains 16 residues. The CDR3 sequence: CASSMGLAGGVDTQYF. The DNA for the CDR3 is TGTGCCAGCAGCATGGGACTAGCGGGAGGGGTAGATACGCAGTATTTT.

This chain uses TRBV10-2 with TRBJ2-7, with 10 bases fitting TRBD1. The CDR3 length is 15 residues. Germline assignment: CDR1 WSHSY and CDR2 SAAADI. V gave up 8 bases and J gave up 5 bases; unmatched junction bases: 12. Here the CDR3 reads CASLLGQGVSNEQYF. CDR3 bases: TGCGCCAGCCTACTTGGACAGGGGGTCTCTAACGAGCAGTACTTC.

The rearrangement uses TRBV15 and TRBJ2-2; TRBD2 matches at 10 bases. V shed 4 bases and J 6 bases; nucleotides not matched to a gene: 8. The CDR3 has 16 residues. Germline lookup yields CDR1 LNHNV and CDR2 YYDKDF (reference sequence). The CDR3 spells CATSKTSGRVAGELFF. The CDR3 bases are TGTGCCACCAGCAAGACAAGCGGGAGGGTAGCCGGGGAGCTGTTTTTT.